This entry lists 8 T cell receptor beta chains sequenced from one sample in a study of T cell responses to AZD1222 COVID-19 vaccine. TCRdb's table, derived via immunoSEQ multiplex PCR, lists solely in-frame clones and lacks some. The data show approximately 180,000 clones, with over 80% seen just once and about 4.3% held by the top ten. Sequencing was performed on peripheral blood, taken 28 days after the second dose of the MenACWY control vaccine. The receptors here all came from an adult who received the MenACWY meningococcal vaccine as a control.

The chain joins TRBV28 to TRBJ2-7; the D gene could be TRBD1 or TRBD2 (5 bases each). V was cut by 7 bases and J by 2 bases, with 21 bases left in between. The V gene's germline CDR1 is MDHEN and CDR2 SYDVKM. This CDR3 contains 16 residues. CDR3 region: CASTLTGKGITYEQYF. Written as DNA, the CDR3 is TGTGCCAGCACCCTAACCGGGAAGGGGATAACCTACGAGCAGTACTTC.

This chain uses TRBV6-2 or TRBV6-3 with TRBJ2-3; D not certain. With 2 bases removed from V and 2 bases from J, the gap between germline ends came to 17 bases. CDR1 MNHEY and CDR2 SVGEGT come from the germline V gene. The CDR3 is 17 amino acids. The DNA of the CDR3 is TGTGCCAGCAGTTACCTTGGTAGTGGGCCCCACACAGATACGCAGTATTTT. This sequence encodes CASSYLGSGPHTDTQYF.

This rearrangement joins TRBV7-9 to TRBJ2-5, with 8 bases fitting TRBD2. V shed 8 bases and J 4 bases; nucleotides not matched to a gene: 3. Germline V gene sequence: CDR1 SEHNR, CDR2 FQNEAQ (reference sequence). The CDR3 totals 12 residues. The CDR3 coding sequence is TGTGCCAGCGCGGCGGGAGGAGAGACCCAGTACTTC. This gives the protein CASAAGGETQYF.

This CDR3 reads CASSLVGGDYNYGYTF. The CDR3 region has the DNA TGTGCCAGCAGCTTAGTGGGAGGGGACTATAACTATGGCTACACCTTC. The genes are TRBV11-2 and TRBJ1-2; D is possibly TRBD1 (5 bases). V was pared by 1 base and J by 1 base, with 13 bases between. CDR1 is SGHAT, CDR2 FQNNGV, per germline. The CDR3 totals 16 residues.

V gene TRBV20-1 combines with J gene TRBJ1-5; D not certain. CDR3 length equals 15 residues. Germline CDR1 and CDR2: DFQATT and SNEGSKA (reference sequence). With 3 bases removed from V and 0 bases from J, the gap between germline ends came to 12 bases. CDR3 coding DNA: TGCAGTGCTAGTTCCAACAGTTATAGCAATCAGCCCCAGCATTTT. Translating gives CSASSNSYSNQPQHF.

This clone was picked up one time. The rearrangement uses TRBV28 and TRBJ2-3; a possible D gene is TRBD1 (5 bases). CDR3 length equals 12 residues. The V and J ends lost 11 bases and 2 bases respectively, with 11 bases between them. Looked up from germline, CDR1 is MDHEN and CDR2 is SYDVKM. CDR3 residues: CASGPDTDTQYF. Here the CDR3 DNA reads TGTGCCTCAGGGCCTGACACAGATACGCAGTATTTT.

The rearrangement uses TRBV6-5 and TRBJ1-2; 7 bases are a match to TRBD1. In germline, CDR1 is MNHEY, CDR2 SVGAGI. The CDR3 sequence is 13 residues long. The V and J ends lost 3 bases and 5 bases, in that order; junction bases with no gene match: 3. The CDR3 region has the DNA TGTGCCAGCAGTTATCGGGACAGATATGGCTACACCTTC. Translation: CASSYRDRYGYTF.

The chain couples TRBV19 to TRBJ2-5; D not certain. Germline lookup yields CDR1 LNHDA and CDR2 SQIVND (reference sequence). V lost 4 bases and J 5 bases, leaving 14 bases between the germline ends. The CDR3 is made up of 14 amino acids. DNA for the CDR3: TGTGCCAGTAGTAACTTGCAGGTCCCTGAGACCCAGTACTTC. It codes for CASSNLQVPETQYF.